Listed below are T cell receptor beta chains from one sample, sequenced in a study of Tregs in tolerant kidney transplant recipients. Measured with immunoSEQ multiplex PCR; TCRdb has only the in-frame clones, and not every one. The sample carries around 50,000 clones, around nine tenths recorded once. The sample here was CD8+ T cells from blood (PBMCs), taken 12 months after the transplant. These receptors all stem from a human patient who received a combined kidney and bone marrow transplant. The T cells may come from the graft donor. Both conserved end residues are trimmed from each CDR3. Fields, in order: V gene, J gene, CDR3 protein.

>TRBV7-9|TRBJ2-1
ASSLVFLAGSYNEQF
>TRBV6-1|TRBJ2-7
ASSDGTGGGYEQY
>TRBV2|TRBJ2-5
ASSPGTLYQETQY
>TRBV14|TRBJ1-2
ASSRHWEYGYT
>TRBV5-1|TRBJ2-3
AGPGLAGSDTQY
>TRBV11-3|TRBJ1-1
ASSLDRGVAEAF
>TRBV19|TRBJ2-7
ASSIWAGLSYEQY
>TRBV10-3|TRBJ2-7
AISESSLAGKGVSYEQY
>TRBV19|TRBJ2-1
ASSIGGEQF
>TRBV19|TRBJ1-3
ASSMLGGSGNTIY
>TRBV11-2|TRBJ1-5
ASSLKESNQPQH
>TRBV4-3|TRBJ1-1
ASSQEGASGGTEAF
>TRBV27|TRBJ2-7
ASSYTSGDYEQY
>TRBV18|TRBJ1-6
ASSPGWASSPLH
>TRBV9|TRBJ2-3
ASSVAALAGTGDTQY
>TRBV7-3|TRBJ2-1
ASSKTPLRAANEQF
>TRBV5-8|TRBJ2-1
ASSLELAYDEQF
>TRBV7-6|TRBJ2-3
ASSRRQGTDTQY
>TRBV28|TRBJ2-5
ASSTKQGAGGETQY
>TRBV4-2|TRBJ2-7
ASSQAGSGPPYEQY
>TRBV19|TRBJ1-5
ASSIRGGVGNQPQH
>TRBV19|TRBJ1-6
ASSIAPSSYNSPLH
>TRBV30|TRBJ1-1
AWRGPGNTEAF
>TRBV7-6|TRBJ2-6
ASSLDSSGANVLT
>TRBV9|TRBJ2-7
ASSPAGGRIYEQY
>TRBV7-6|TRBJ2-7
ASSLRTSGRFIEQY
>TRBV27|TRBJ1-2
ASSERGPWGHGYT
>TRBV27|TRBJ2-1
ASSQTRYNEQF
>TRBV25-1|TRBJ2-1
ASSTGKFYNEQF
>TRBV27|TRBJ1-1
ASSPWARFEAF
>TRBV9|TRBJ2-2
ASSVAGTGELF
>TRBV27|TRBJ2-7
ASSQMMMGSYEQY
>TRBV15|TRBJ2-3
ATSKLAGGRDTQY
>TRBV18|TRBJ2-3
ASSPRDRVTDTQY
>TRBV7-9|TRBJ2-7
ASSSGQGYSYEQY
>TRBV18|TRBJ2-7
ASSPAPGTSGSWEQY
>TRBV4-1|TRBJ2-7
ASSQRPGGTGGDEQY
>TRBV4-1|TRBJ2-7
ASSQGTSGARY
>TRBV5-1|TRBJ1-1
ASSFRTGEAF
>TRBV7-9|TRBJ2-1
ASSYREQGAYNEQF